The clone carrying this T cell receptor beta chain was counted ten times or more. Patients were all untreated before their thyroid surgery. The data originate from a study of metastatic and nonmetastatic thyroid tumors. TCRdb reanalyzed the PCR reads via MiXCR. The table lists about 28,000 clones, around 16% of them singletons. The TCR comes from a female donor with papillary thyroid cancer or a benign thyroid nodule (not recorded which). Some clones in this sample may be carry-over from other donors' samples. Source material: blood.

In nucleotides, the CDR3 is TGTGCCAGCAGCTTAGGTCTATATCGAGGGGCCACTAATGAAAAACTGTTTTTT. Its translation is CASSLGLYRGATNEKLFF. This chain joins TRBV7-8 and TRBJ1-4; possibly TRBD1 for D (5 bases). CDR3 length: 18 amino acids. Germline V gives CDR1 SGHVS, CDR2 FQNEAQ. V lost 1 base and J lost 2, with 17 bases in between. Using reference TRBV7-8 and TRBJ1-4 for the parts outside the CDR3, the full variable domain is GAGVSQSPRYKVAKRGQDVALRCDPISGHVSLFWYQQALGQGPEFLTYFQNEAQLDKSGLPSDRFFAERPEGSVSTLKIQRTQQEDSAVYLCASSLGLYRGATNEKLFFGSGTQLSVL.